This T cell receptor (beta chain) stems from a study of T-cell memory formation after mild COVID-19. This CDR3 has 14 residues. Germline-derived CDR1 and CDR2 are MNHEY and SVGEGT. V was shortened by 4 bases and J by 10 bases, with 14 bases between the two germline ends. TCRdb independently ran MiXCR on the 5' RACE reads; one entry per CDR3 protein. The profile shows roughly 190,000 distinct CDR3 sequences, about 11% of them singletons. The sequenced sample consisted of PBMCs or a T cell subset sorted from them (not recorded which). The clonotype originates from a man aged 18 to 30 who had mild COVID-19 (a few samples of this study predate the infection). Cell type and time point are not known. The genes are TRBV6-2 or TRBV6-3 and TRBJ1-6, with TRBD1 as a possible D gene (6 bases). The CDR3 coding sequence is TGTGCCAGCAGTTGGGGGGGGCCTCGGTCACCCCTCCACTTT. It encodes CASSWGGPRSPLHF.